The clone carrying this TCR beta chain was found many times. The antigen is undetermined. The data were obtained in a study of Graves' ophthalmopathy and Graves' hyperthyroidism. The TCR beta CDR3 regions underwent amplification from RNA transcripts. RT-PCR was first run with HTBI primers, then multiplex PCR in a second round. Each CDR3 protein gets one entry after TCRdb re-called the multiplex PCR reads with MiXCR. The data hold about 740,000 distinct CDR3 sequences, with roughly 40% observed a single time. Study conclusions and caveats: The majority of expanded thyroid clonotypes above 0.001 frequency also occurred in blood.

The V end lost 6 bases, the J end lost 7 bases, and 6 bases lay between the germline ends. Per the germline V gene, CDR1 is SNHLY and CDR2 is FYNNEI. This CDR3 has 10 amino acids. The receptor comes from an adult man with Graves' ophthalmopathy. V and J are TRBV2 and TRBJ2-5, with D uncertain. Sequencing was done on a sample of peripheral blood. The CDR3 DNA sequence: TGTGCCAGCAGGGGTGTGACCCAGTACTTC. Protein product: CASRGVTQYF.